Below, 15 T cell receptor beta chains from the same sample are listed, as sequenced in a study of blood T cells in healthy people across ages. PCR was performed a second time for roughly 7 to 11 cycles using a sample-barcoded 5' primer and a J-beta primer mix. A single record per CDR3 protein comes from TCRdb applying MiXCR to the 5' RACE reads. In the table there are 1.5 million to 2 million distinct CDR3 sequences, 30% to 35% of which are singletons. What was sequenced was blood. All receptors come from a woman in her 30s in good health.

Here the CDR3 DNA reads TGTGCCTGGAGCAGGGCAACCTATGGCTACACCTTC. This sequence encodes CAWSRATYGYTF. This chain joins TRBV30 and TRBJ1-2, with a weak D call TRBD1 (5 bases). V gave up 3 bases and J gave up 4 bases, with 9 bases separating them. CDR1 is GTSNPN, CDR2 SVGIG, per germline (reference sequence). This CDR3 spans 12 amino acids.

The sample holds a few counts of this clonotype. This sequence joins TRBV4-2 and TRBJ2-7; 7 nucleotides align to TRBD1. The CDR3 has 15 amino acids. V was clipped by 4 bases and J by 3 bases; unmatched bases: 9. The germline V gene has CDR1 LGHNA and CDR2 YNFKEQ. CDR3 amino acids: CASSPRTGTVYEQYF. In DNA, the CDR3 is TGTGCCAGCAGCCCACGGACAGGAACCGTCTACGAGCAGTACTTC.

This CDR3 reads CASSVGGTGKGLAGEEFF. The CDR3 bases are TGTGCCAGCAGCGTAGGGGGGACAGGAAAGGGACTAGCTGGAGAGGAGTTCTTC. The chain has TRBV9 and TRBJ2-1; weak D call: TRBD2 (9 bases). The germline gives CDR1 SGDLS, CDR2 YYNGEE. This CDR3 is 18 amino acids long. V lost 0 bases and J 14 bases, leaving 30 bases between the germline ends.

J is TRBJ2-2 and V is TRBV10-3; the match to TRBD1 covers 8 bases. J gave up 5 bases and V 10 bases, and 3 bases lay outside the gene matches. The germline V gene has CDR1 ENHRY and CDR2 SYGVKD. The CDR3 spans 12 residues. CDR3 sequence (DNA): TGTGCCAACAGGGGGGCGACCGGGGAGCTGTTTTTT. Its translation: CANRGATGELFF.

V usage is TRBV6-2 or TRBV6-3 and J usage is TRBJ2-3; TRBD2 agrees at 15 bases. The CDR3 covers 17 residues. The V segment lost 6 bases and the J segment 4 bases; nucleotides outside the gene matches: 8. Germline V gene data show CDR1 as MNHEY and CDR2 as SVGEGT. CDR3 loop: CASSFGLAGGTADTQYF. The CDR3 DNA follows: TGTGCCAGCAGCTTTGGACTAGCGGGAGGGACAGCAGATACGCAGTATTTT.

This clonotype was observed many times. The chain has TRBV4-2 and TRBJ2-3; TRBD2 is a possible D gene (5 bases). CDR1 and CDR2 (germline): LGHNA, YNFKEQ. This CDR3 spans 13 amino acids. V shed 3 bases and J shed 4 bases, with 8 bases lying between them. The CDR3 DNA reads as TGTGCCAGCAGCCACGAGGGTGCAGATACGCAGTATTTT. Protein: CASSHEGADTQYF.

The chain joins TRBV4-1 to TRBJ2-7; weak D call: TRBD2 (5 bases). This CDR3 spans 16 amino acids. Trimming took 0 bases from V and 0 from J, leaving 12 bases between them. Germline CDR1 MGHRA, CDR2 YSYEKL. CDR3 in DNA: TGCGCCAGCAGCCAAGATTCGCAGCGGCTCTCCTACGAGCAGTACTTC. Amino acids: CASSQDSQRLSYEQYF.

The chain is built from TRBV27 and TRBJ1-2; 9 bases align to TRBD1. V lost 3 bases and J lost 10; bases outside the gene matches: 6. The length of the CDR3 is 13 residues. CDR1 is MNHEY, CDR2 SMNVEV, per germline (reference sequence). The DNA of the CDR3 is TGTGCCAGCAGTTTCACCGGGACAGGGAACTACACCTTC. This sequence encodes CASSFTGTGNYTF.

The CDR3 spells CASESGGTYEQYF. The CDR3, as DNA: TGTGCCAGCGAAAGCGGGGGAACCTACGAGCAGTACTTC. The chain is built from TRBV7-9 and TRBJ2-7, with 8 bases fitting TRBD2. In germline, CDR1 is SEHNR, CDR2 FQNEAQ (reference sequence). V dropped 8 bases and J dropped 2; count of bases not matched to a gene: 5. CDR3 length: 13 amino acids.

Only a few counts were recorded for this clonotype. The chain couples TRBV7-2 to TRBJ2-5; 8 positions match TRBD1. Germline-derived CDR1 and CDR2 are SGHTA and FQGNSA. There are 15 residues in the CDR3. Losses at the gene ends were 2 bases for V and 3 bases for J; bases not matched to a gene: 5. The CDR3 bases are TGTGCCAGCAGCTTAAGGACAGGGATTAAAGAGACCCAGTACTTC. Its translation: CASSLRTGIKETQYF.

This clonotype was detected a few times. The V call is TRBV20-1, the J call TRBJ2-5, with D perhaps matching TRBD2 (6 bases). Trimming took off 2 bases at V and 5 bases at J, with 18 bases between the two ends. The length of the CDR3 is 15 residues. The germline V gene has CDR1 DFQATT and CDR2 SNEGSKA (reference sequence). CDR3 amino acids: CSARKSGLTAETQYF. The CDR3 nucleotides are TGCAGTGCTAGAAAATCGGGACTGACGGCGGAGACCCAGTACTTC.

V and J are TRBV5-6 and TRBJ1-1, with TRBD1 as a possible D gene (5 bases). This CDR3 contains 13 residues. Germline loops: CDR1 SGHDT, CDR2 YYEEEE. The germline V and J ends were trimmed by 0 bases and 4 bases, with 7 bases remaining between them. Here the CDR3 reads CASSLEQGTEAFF. The CDR3, as DNA: TGTGCCAGCAGCTTGGAGCAGGGCACTGAAGCTTTCTTT. Filled out from reference TRBV5-6 and TRBJ1-1, the complete variable domain reads DAGVTQSPTHLIKTRGQQVTLRCSPKSGHDTVSWYQQALGQGPQFIFQYYEEEERQRGNFPDRFSGHQFPNYSSELNVNALLLGDSALYLCASSLEQGTEAFFGQGTRLTVV.

The rearrangement joins TRBV7-2 to TRBJ2-3; D not resolved. The germline CDR1 and CDR2 sequences are SGHTA and FQGNSA. V shed 1 base and J shed 6 bases, with 8 bases lying between them. The CDR3 has 13 residues. The DNA for the CDR3 is TGTGCCAGCAGCTTAGTGTCTATTGATACGCAGTATTTT. It translates to CASSLVSIDTQYF.

This clonotype turned up a few times. The chain recombines TRBV19 with TRBJ1-6, with TRBD1 matching 7 bases. The V gene end was trimmed by 4 bases and the J gene end by 10 bases; junction bases not matched to a gene: 7. The CDR3 is 14 residues long. From germline, CDR1 is LNHDA and CDR2 SQIVND (reference sequence). CDR3 residues: CASSTRQGQSPLHF. The CDR3 DNA reads as TGTGCCAGTAGTACCCGACAGGGACAATCACCCCTCCACTTT.

V gene TRBV12-3 or TRBV12-4 combines with J gene TRBJ1-1; D uncertain. Trimming took 8 bases from V and 8 from J, leaving 12 bases between them. The CDR3 runs 11 residues. The CDR3 region has the DNA TGTGCCAGCTCCTCCGGGGAAGAAGCTTTCTTT. Protein product: CASSSGEEAFF.